The 15 T cell receptor beta chains reported below all come from one sample, sequenced in a study of cytomegalovirus exposure and HLA in healthy donors. PCR involved 60 Vbeta and 13 Jbeta primers. This table comes from immunoSEQ multiplex PCR, and its TCRdb copy is limited to in-frame clones, with some not included. This repertoire includes under 200,000 clones. Input material: PBMCs. The receptor set was obtained from a man in his thirties or forties in good health and CMV-seronegative.

The rearrangement uses TRBV6-1 and TRBJ1-1; D remains ambiguous. The CDR3 contains 13 residues. V was trimmed by 3 bases and J by 11 bases, leaving 16 bases between them. CDR1 is MNHNS, CDR2 SASEGT, per germline. The CDR3 DNA reads TGTGCCAGCAGTGAGAATAGGGATCCGGGGGCTTTCTTT. Its protein is CASSENRDPGAFF.

This rearrangement joins TRBV5-4 to TRBJ2-2, with D maybe TRBD1 (7 bases). Germline CDR1 SGHNT, CDR2 YYREEE (reference sequence). The CDR3 runs 16 residues. Trimming took off 6 bases at V and 6 bases at J, with 21 bases between the two ends. CDR3: CASNRGAGGSAGELFF. CDR3 nucleotides: TGTGCCAGCAACCGCGGGGCAGGGGGGTCGGCCGGGGAGCTGTTTTTT.

CDR3: CASSVRTTSGGATGELFF. In nucleotides, the CDR3 is TGTGCCAGCAGCGTGCGCACTACTAGCGGGGGGGCCACCGGGGAGCTGTTTTTT. V gene TRBV14 combines with J gene TRBJ2-2; 13 nucleotides agree with TRBD2. The germline CDR1 and CDR2 sequences are SGHDN and FVKESK. This CDR3 contains 18 residues. The J segment lost 4 bases and the V segment lost 5 bases, leaving 10 bases of the junction unmatched.

This sequence joins TRBV2 and TRBJ1-6; D perhaps matches TRBD1 (5 bases). Trimming took off 8 bases at V and 8 bases at J, with 19 bases between the two ends. Looked up from germline, CDR1 is SNHLY and CDR2 is FYNNEI. The CDR3 covers 15 residues. The CDR3 region has the DNA TGTGCCAGCGGACACCCCGTAGACAGTTATTCACCCCTCCACTTT. Its translation: CASGHPVDSYSPLHF. Full variable domain (remainder filled in from reference TRBV2 and TRBJ1-6): EPEVTQTPSHQVTQMGQEVILRCVPISNHLYFYWYRQILGQKVEFLVSFYNNEISEKSEIFDDQFSVERPDGSNFTLKIRSTKLEDSAMYFCASGHPVDSYSPLHFGNGTRLTVT.

This sequence joins TRBV19 and TRBJ2-4, with D possibly matching TRBD2 (7 bases). The CDR3 contains 16 residues. CDR1 and CDR2 (germline): LNHDA, SQIVND (reference sequence). V lost 1 base and J 4 bases, leaving 14 bases between the germline ends. CDR3 loop: CASSIVRAGAKNIQYF. CDR3 coding DNA: TGTGCCAGTAGTATAGTTCGTGCGGGGGCTAAAAACATTCAGTACTTC.

This chain uses TRBV7-2 with TRBJ2-2, with 7 bases that match TRBD1. Germline-derived CDR1 and CDR2 are SGHTA and FQGNSA. This CDR3 has 14 amino acids. J lost 6 bases, V lost 3 bases, and 4 bases had no gene match. CDR3 loop: CASSFLGQAGELFF. CDR3 sequence (DNA): TGTGCCAGCAGCTTCCTTGGACAGGCCGGGGAGCTGTTTTTT.

This rearrangement joins TRBV10-1 to TRBJ2-3; D is uncertain. CDR3 length: 12 residues. Trimming stripped 5 bases from V and 0 bases from J, with 3 bases between. Looked up from germline, CDR1 is WNHNN and CDR2 is SYGVQD (reference sequence). CDR3 sequence (DNA): TGCGCCAGCAGTACTAGCACAGATACGCAGTATTTT. It codes for CASSTSTDTQYF.

The V gene is TRBV5-1, the J gene TRBJ2-7; the match to TRBD2 covers 8 bases. This CDR3 has 16 amino acids. The germline V gene has CDR1 SGHRS and CDR2 YFSETQ. V gave up 3 bases and J gave up 6 bases; unmatched junction bases: 14. The DNA for the CDR3 is TGCGCCAGCAGCTACGACTCGACTAGCGCATTCTCCGAGCAGTACTTC. This gives the protein CASSYDSTSAFSEQYF.

The chain recombines TRBV27 with TRBJ2-7, with a weak D call TRBD2 (6 bases). This CDR3 spans 16 amino acids. Per germline, CDR1 MNHEY and CDR2 SMNVEV (reference sequence). V lost 5 bases and J 2 bases, leaving 19 bases between the germline ends. CDR3 sequence (DNA): TGTGCCAGCAGTACCCGAACATATACGGGGGCCTACGAGCAGTACTTC. As protein: CASSTRTYTGAYEQYF.

The V gene is TRBV27, the J gene TRBJ2-7; the match to TRBD2 covers 7 bases. V was pared by 6 bases and J by 5 bases, with 4 bases of the junction left unmatched. Germline V gene lookup returns CDR1 MNHEY and CDR2 SMNVEV (reference sequence). The CDR3 length is 12 residues. The CDR3 is CASSQGGHEQYF. The DNA for the CDR3 is TGTGCCAGCAGCCAGGGAGGGCACGAGCAGTACTTC.

This chain joins TRBV7-2 and TRBJ2-5; D not certain. Trimming removed 5 bases from V and 5 bases from J, with 6 bases in between. CDR1 is SGHTA, CDR2 FQGNSA, per germline. The length of the CDR3 is 11 residues. This CDR3 reads CASSPRETQYF. The CDR3 DNA reads as TGTGCCAGCAGCCCCCGGGAGACCCAGTACTTC.

This chain uses TRBV5-4 with TRBJ1-4, with D tentatively TRBD1 (6 bases). Germline V CDR1 and CDR2: SGHNT, YYREEE (reference sequence). V was pared by 4 bases and J by 8 bases, with 12 bases between. The CDR3 loop spans 13 amino acids. The chain's CDR3 is CASSPDSAEKLFF. As DNA, the CDR3 is TGTGCCAGCAGCCCGGACAGCGCAGAAAAACTGTTTTTT.

This rearrangement joins TRBV5-1 to TRBJ2-1; no reliable D call. Germline CDR1 is SGHRS and CDR2 is YFSETQ. V dropped 2 bases and J dropped 3 bases, with 6 bases sitting between them. This CDR3 contains 13 residues. CDR3 protein: CASSLTSYNEQFF. The DNA for the CDR3 is TGCGCCAGCAGCTTAACCAGCTACAATGAGCAGTTCTTC. The complete variable domain, with remaining parts taken from reference TRBV5-1 and TRBJ2-1, reads KAGVTQTPRYLIKTRGQQVTLSCSPISGHRSVSWYQQTPGQGLQFLFEYFSETQRNKGNFPGRFSGRQFSNSRSEMNVSTLELGDSALYLCASSLTSYNEQFFGPGTRLTVL.

The chain combines TRBV7-9 with TRBJ2-3, with 12 bases identical to TRBD2. CDR1 and CDR2 from the germline V gene are SEHNR and FQNEAQ (reference sequence). This CDR3 spans 16 amino acids. Trimming cost V 4 bases and J 3 bases; bases outside gene matches: 5. DNA of the CDR3: TGTGCCAGCAGCTCCCTACTAGCGGGGGGTACAGATACGCAGTATTTT. Its translation is CASSSLLAGGTDTQYF.

The chain carries TRBV4-1 and TRBJ2-3, with 9 bases identical to TRBD2. V lost 2 bases and J lost 2; bases outside the gene matches: 8. The CDR3 is made up of 17 amino acids. Germline V gene sequence: CDR1 MGHRA, CDR2 YSYEKL. CDR3 DNA: TGCGCCAGCAGCCAACCCCAGGGACTAGCAGACACAGATACGCAGTATTTT. Protein: CASSQPQGLADTDTQYF.